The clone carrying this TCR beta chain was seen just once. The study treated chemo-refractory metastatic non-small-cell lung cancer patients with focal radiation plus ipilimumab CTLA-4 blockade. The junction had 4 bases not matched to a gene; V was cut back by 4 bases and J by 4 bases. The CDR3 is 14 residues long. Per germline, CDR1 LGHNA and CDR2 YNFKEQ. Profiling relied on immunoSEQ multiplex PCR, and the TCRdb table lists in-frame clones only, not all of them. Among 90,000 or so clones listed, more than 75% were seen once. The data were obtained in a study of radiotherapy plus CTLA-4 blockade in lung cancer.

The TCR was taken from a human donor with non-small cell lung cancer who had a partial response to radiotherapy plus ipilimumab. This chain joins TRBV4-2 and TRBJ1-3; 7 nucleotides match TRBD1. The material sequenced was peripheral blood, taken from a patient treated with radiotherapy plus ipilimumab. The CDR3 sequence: CASSLTGRGNTIYF. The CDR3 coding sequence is TGTGCCAGCAGCCTGACAGGGAGAGGAAACACCATATATTTT.